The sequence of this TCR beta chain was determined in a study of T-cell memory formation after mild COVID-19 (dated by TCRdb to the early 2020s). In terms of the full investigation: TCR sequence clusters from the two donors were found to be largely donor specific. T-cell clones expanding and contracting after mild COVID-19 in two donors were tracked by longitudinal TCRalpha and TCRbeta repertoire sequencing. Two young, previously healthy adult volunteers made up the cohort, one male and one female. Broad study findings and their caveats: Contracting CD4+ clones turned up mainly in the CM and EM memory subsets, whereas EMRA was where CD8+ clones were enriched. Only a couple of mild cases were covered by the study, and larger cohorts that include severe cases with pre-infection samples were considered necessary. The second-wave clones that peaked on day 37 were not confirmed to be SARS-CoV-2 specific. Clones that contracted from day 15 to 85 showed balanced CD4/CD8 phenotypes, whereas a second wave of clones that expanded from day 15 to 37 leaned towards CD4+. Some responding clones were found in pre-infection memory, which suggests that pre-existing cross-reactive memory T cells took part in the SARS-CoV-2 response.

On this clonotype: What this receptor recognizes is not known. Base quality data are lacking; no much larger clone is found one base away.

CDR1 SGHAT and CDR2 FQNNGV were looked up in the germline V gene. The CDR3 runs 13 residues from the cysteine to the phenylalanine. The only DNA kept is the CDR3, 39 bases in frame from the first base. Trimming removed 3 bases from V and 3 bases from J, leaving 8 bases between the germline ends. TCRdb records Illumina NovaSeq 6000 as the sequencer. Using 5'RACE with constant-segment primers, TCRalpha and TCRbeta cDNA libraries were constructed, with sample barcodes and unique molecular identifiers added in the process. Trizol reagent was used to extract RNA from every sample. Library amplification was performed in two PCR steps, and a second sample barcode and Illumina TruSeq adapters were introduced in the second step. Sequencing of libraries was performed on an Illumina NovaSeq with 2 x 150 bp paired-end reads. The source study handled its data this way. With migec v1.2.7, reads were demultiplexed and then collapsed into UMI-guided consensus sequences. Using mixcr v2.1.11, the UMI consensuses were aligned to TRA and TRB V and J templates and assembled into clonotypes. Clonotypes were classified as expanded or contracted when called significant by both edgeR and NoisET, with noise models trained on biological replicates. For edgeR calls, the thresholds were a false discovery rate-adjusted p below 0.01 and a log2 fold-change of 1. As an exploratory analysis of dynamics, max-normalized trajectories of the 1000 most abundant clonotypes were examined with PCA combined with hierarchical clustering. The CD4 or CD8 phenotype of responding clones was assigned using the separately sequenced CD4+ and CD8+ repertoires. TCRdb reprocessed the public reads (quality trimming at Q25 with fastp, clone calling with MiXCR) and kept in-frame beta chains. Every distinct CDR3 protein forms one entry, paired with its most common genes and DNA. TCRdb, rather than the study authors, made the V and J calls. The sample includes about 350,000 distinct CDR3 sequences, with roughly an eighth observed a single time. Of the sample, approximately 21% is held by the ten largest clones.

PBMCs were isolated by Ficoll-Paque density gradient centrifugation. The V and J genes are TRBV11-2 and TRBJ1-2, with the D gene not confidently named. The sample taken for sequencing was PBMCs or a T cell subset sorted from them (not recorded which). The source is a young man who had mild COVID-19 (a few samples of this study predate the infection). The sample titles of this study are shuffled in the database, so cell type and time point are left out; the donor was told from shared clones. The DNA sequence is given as TGTGCCAGCAGCTTGAATGTACACTATGGCTACACCTTC. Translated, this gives CASSLNVHYGYTF.